The 29 T cell receptor beta chains in this list originate from one sample, sequenced in a study of T cell responses to AZD1222 COVID-19 vaccine. Assay: immunoSEQ multiplex PCR; the TCRdb copy retains only in-frame clones and omits some. The top ten clones hold about 19% of a sample with about 150,000 clones, around 90% of them seen once. Specimen: peripheral blood, collected on day 0 of AZD1222 vaccination. The receptors stem from an adult in good health.

The rearrangement links TRBV19 to TRBJ2-3; D perhaps matches TRBD2 (6 bases). CDR1 and CDR2 from the germline V gene are LNHDA and SQIVND (reference sequence). Trimming took off 1 base at V and 3 bases at J, with 11 bases between the two ends. This CDR3 is built from 15 residues. The CDR3 protein is CASSIAGAGTDTQYF. The CDR3 bases are TGTGCCAGTAGTATAGCGGGAGCCGGAACAGATACGCAGTATTTT. Drawing the rest from reference TRBV19 and TRBJ2-3, the complete variable domain is DGGITQSPKYLFRKEGQNVTLSCEQNLNHDAMYWYRQDPGQGLRLIYYSQIVNDFQKGDIAEGYSVSREKKESFPLTVTSAQKNPTAFYLCASSIAGAGTDTQYFGPGTRLTVL.

The rearrangement links TRBV7-3 to TRBJ1-2; 8 bases are shared with TRBD1. CDR3 size: 13 residues. The V gene's germline CDR1 is SGHTA and CDR2 FQGTGA. V was clipped by 5 bases and J by 6 bases; unmatched bases: 5. The CDR3 DNA sequence: TGTGCCAGCAGCCCGGACAGGGTACATGGCTACACCTTC. This sequence encodes CASSPDRVHGYTF.

This sequence joins TRBV5-6 and TRBJ1-1, with 9 positions matching TRBD1. Trimming cost V 9 bases and J 6 bases; bases outside gene matches: 9. This CDR3 comprises 13 residues. Germline-derived CDR1 and CDR2 are SGHDT and YYEEEE. CDR3 loop: CATAGTGMAEAFF. CDR3 in DNA: TGTGCCACCGCCGGGACAGGGATGGCTGAAGCTTTCTTT.

This clone was seen once. The chain recombines TRBV5-1 with TRBJ2-7, with 10 nucleotides matching TRBD2. The germline CDR1 and CDR2 sequences are SGHRS and YFSETQ. Losses at the gene ends were 3 bases for V and 2 bases for J; bases not matched to a gene: 11. This CDR3 region has 17 residues. CDR3: CASSSKISGGPTYEQYF. The CDR3 bases are TGCGCCAGCAGCTCAAAGATTAGCGGGGGGCCAACCTACGAGCAGTACTTC.

This clone appeared a single time. The V gene is TRBV18, the J gene TRBJ1-1; TRBD1 matches 8 bases. Trimming at V came to 4 bases and at J to 0 bases, leaving 7 bases not matched to a gene. CDR1 is KGHSH, CDR2 LQKENI, per germline. The CDR3 covers 16 residues. CDR3: CASSQLQGGLNTEAFF. CDR3 DNA sequence: TGTGCCAGCTCACAACTACAGGGGGGACTGAACACTGAAGCTTTCTTT. The full variable domain, in which reference TRBV18 and TRBJ1-1 provide the parts outside the CDR3, is NAGVMQNPRHLVRRRGQEARLRCSPMKGHSHVYWYRQLPEEGLKFMVYLQKENIIDESGMPKERFSAEFPKEGPSILRIQQVVRGDSAAYFCASSQLQGGLNTEAFFGQGTRLTVV.

On this clone: Within the sample, other DNA sequences also encode this same CDR3. The chain has TRBV18 and TRBJ2-7; D is unclear. Trimming stripped 6 bases from V and 2 bases from J, with 8 bases between. Per germline, CDR1 KGHSH and CDR2 LQKENI. The CDR3 sequence is 12 residues long. The CDR3 here is CASSPDTYEQYF. The CDR3 DNA reads TGTGCCAGCTCGCCAGATACCTACGAGCAGTACTTC.

The gene calls are TRBV5-4 and TRBJ2-2; no definite D call. Germline-derived CDR1 and CDR2 are SGHNT and YYREEE (reference sequence). This CDR3 has 15 residues. V dropped 3 bases and J dropped 5 bases, with 14 bases sitting between them. CDR3 DNA: TGTGCCAGCAGCTCCCCACGGTTTGGTACCGGGGAGCTGTTTTTT. Translated, it gives CASSSPRFGTGELFF.

This chain uses TRBV6-5 with TRBJ1-5; D is unclear. CDR3 length: 14 amino acids. Germline V gene sequence: CDR1 MNHEY, CDR2 SVGAGI. V lost 5 bases and J 1 base, leaving 9 bases between the germline ends. The CDR3 nucleotides are TGTGCCAGCAGTCGGGGTAACAGCAATCAGCCCCAGCATTTT. This gives the protein CASSRGNSNQPQHF.

The chain carries TRBV5-1 and TRBJ2-1, with TRBD2 matching over 9 bases. V lost 4 bases, J lost 6 bases, and 8 bases stayed unmatched. Germline V gene lookup returns CDR1 SGHRS and CDR2 YFSETQ. The CDR3 is 15 amino acids. As DNA, the CDR3 is TGCGCCAGCAGCAAGGGGACTAGCTTCGTCAATGAGCAGTTCTTC. Amino acids: CASSKGTSFVNEQFF.

In this sample, this clone turned up once. This chain uses TRBV6-5 with TRBJ1-3, with D perhaps TRBD1 (6 bases). Trimming pared 2 bases from V and 8 bases from J, leaving 16 bases between. In germline, CDR1 is MNHEY, CDR2 SVGAGI. The CDR3 totals 15 residues. As DNA, the CDR3 is TGTGCCAGCAGTTACGCTGCAGGGGCCCTACACACCATATATTTT. Protein product: CASSYAAGALHTIYF.

This clone has only a few counts. The J gene is TRBJ2-2, the V gene TRBV19; D is undetermined. Germline lookup yields CDR1 LNHDA and CDR2 SQIVND (reference sequence). This CDR3 has 14 amino acids. The ends were cut back, 7 bases at V and 3 bases at J, with 12 bases in the middle. CDR3 in DNA: TGTGCCAGTAAAATCAGCACCTACACCGGGGAGCTGTTTTTT. It codes for CASKISTYTGELFF.

V gene TRBV3-1 (or the pseudogene TRBV3-2) combines with J gene TRBJ2-5, with D possibly TRBD2 on 7 matching bases. V was trimmed by 0 bases and J by 5 bases, leaving 13 bases between them. CDR3 length: 15 residues. Germline V gene sequence: CDR1 LGHDT, CDR2 YNNKEL (reference sequence). The CDR3 bases are TGTGCCAGCAGCCAAGAGTGGGGGGGCGAGGAGACCCAGTACTTC. Its protein product is CASSQEWGGEETQYF.

V usage is TRBV5-4 and J usage is TRBJ1-1; 7 positions match TRBD1. Trimming removed 4 bases from V and 1 base from J; junction bases left unmatched: 10. CDR3 length: 16 residues. Germline V lookup: CDR1 SGHNT, CDR2 YYREEE (reference sequence). CDR3 sequence reads: CASSKPNRGANTEAFF. The DNA of the CDR3 is TGTGCCAGCAGCAAACCTAACAGGGGCGCGAACACTGAAGCTTTCTTT.

This chain links TRBV6-6 with TRBJ2-7, with TRBD2 matching 14 bases. Germline trimming cut 10 bases from V and 3 bases from J; bases unmatched to any gene: 2. The CDR3 runs to 13 residues. The germline V gene has CDR1 MNHNY and CDR2 SVGAGI (reference sequence). The CDR3 spells CATGTSGSYEQYF. The CDR3 region has the DNA TGTGCCACCGGGACTAGCGGGAGCTACGAGCAGTACTTC.

The chain couples TRBV6-5 to TRBJ2-1; TRBD1 is a possible D gene (6 bases). Germline lookup yields CDR1 MNHEY and CDR2 SVGAGI. Deletions cut 5 bases from V and 9 bases from J, with 14 bases between. The CDR3 extends over 13 amino acids. This CDR3 is CASSINRDGEQFF. The CDR3 DNA reads as TGTGCCAGCAGTATAAACAGGGATGGTGAGCAGTTCTTC.

Here the CDR3 DNA reads TGTGCCAGCAGCTTAGACGGAGCGGGTGAGCAGTTCTTC. Translation gives CASSLDGAGEQFF. The chain links TRBV11-1 to TRBJ2-1; possible D gene TRBD2, 6 bases. Trimming cost V 1 base and J 9 bases, with 10 bases left between them. Germline V gives CDR1 SGHAT, CDR2 FQDESV (reference sequence). The CDR3 runs to 13 residues.

V is TRBV4-1 and J is TRBJ2-3; D is unclear. The germline V gene has CDR1 MGHRA and CDR2 YSYEKL. There are 13 residues in the CDR3. Between the trimmed V and J ends, which lost 3 bases and 8 bases, there was a span of 12 bases. CDR3 bases: TGCGCCAGCAGCCACTCTAGTGTTGGTACGCAGTATTTT. It specifies CASSHSSVGTQYF.

The V call is TRBV5-4, the J call TRBJ1-5; D not certain. V gave up 4 bases and J gave up 3 bases, with 11 bases separating them. This CDR3 contains 14 residues. Per germline, CDR1 SGHNT and CDR2 YYREEE (reference sequence). CDR3 amino acids: CASSQWGNNQPQHF. CDR3 nucleotides: TGTGCCAGCAGCCAATGGGGAAACAATCAGCCCCAGCATTTT.

CDR3 sequence: CASSRTDQDYGYTF. CDR3 nucleotides: TGTGCCAGCAGTCGGACAGACCAGGACTATGGCTACACCTTC. The gene calls are TRBV6-5 and TRBJ1-2; maybe TRBD1 (6 bases). V was trimmed by 5 bases and J by 3 bases, leaving 13 bases between them. Germline CDR1 reads MNHEY; CDR2 reads SVGAGI. The CDR3 is 14 residues long.

The rearrangement links TRBV12-5 to TRBJ2-1; no clear D. The CDR3 is made up of 13 amino acids. V lost 7 bases and J 3 bases, leaving 10 bases between the germline ends. The germline CDR1 and CDR2 sequences are LGHNT and FRNRAP. This chain's CDR3 is CASAFTIYNEQFF. CDR3 coding DNA: TGTGCTAGTGCTTTTACTATCTACAATGAGCAGTTCTTC.

The genes are TRBV11-3 and TRBJ2-2; D gene uncertain. The ends were cut back, 5 bases at V and 5 bases at J, with 9 bases in the middle. The CDR3 consists of 13 residues. Germline CDR1 reads SGHNT; CDR2 reads YENEEA. As DNA, the CDR3 is TGTGCCAGCAGCCTACCACAAACCGGGGAGCTGTTTTTT. This gives the protein CASSLPQTGELFF.

The J gene is TRBJ1-1, the V gene TRBV10-3, with 9 bases that match TRBD1. The J segment lost 2 bases and the V segment lost 8 bases, leaving 3 bases of the junction unmatched. Germline values: CDR1 ENHRY, CDR2 SYGVKD. The CDR3 runs to 13 residues. CDR3 in amino acids: CAILDRGNTEAFF. The CDR3 DNA reads as TGTGCCATCTTGGACAGGGGAAACACTGAAGCTTTCTTT.

The V and J genes are TRBV7-8 and TRBJ1-6; TRBD1 agrees at 8 bases. With 5 bases clipped from V and 14 bases from J, the junction kept 14 bases outside the gene matches. Germline V gene lookup returns CDR1 SGHVS and CDR2 FQNEAQ. The CDR3 has 15 amino acids. In DNA form, the CDR3 reads TGTGCCAGCAGCCGGGGGGGGACAGGACTTTTCACCCTCCACTTT. Its translation: CASSRGGTGLFTLHF.

V and J are TRBV24-1 and TRBJ2-1, with 7 positions matching TRBD1. The junction had 5 bases not matched to a gene; V was cut back by 4 bases and J by 0 bases. This CDR3 is 16 amino acids long. CDR1 KGHDR and CDR2 SFDVKD come from the germline V gene. CDR3 sequence: CATSDRTGPSYNEQFF. For the CDR3, the DNA is TGTGCCACCAGTGACAGGACAGGCCCCTCCTACAATGAGCAGTTCTTC.

This clone has a single count. CDR3 bases: TGTGCCAGCAGCCCTCAGGGGGCGGGTGACTATGGCTACACCTTC. Translating it yields CASSPQGAGDYGYTF. The chain carries TRBV16 and TRBJ1-2; 8 nucleotides match TRBD1. After removal of 4 bases from V and 3 bases from J, the junction contained 7 bases not matched to a gene. Per germline, CDR1 KGHSY and CDR2 FQNENV. This CDR3 has 15 amino acids.

The DNA of the CDR3 is TGTGCCAGTCGTTACAATCAGCCCCAGCATTTT. This translates into CASRYNQPQHF. V and J are TRBV2 and TRBJ1-5, with D unresolved. Trimming took 9 bases from V and 3 from J, leaving 6 bases between them. The CDR3 is made up of 11 amino acids. Germline V gene sequence: CDR1 SNHLY, CDR2 FYNNEI.

The rearrangement links TRBV15 to TRBJ2-3; D may match TRBD1 or TRBD2 (5 bases each). This CDR3 spans 14 amino acids. The germline V gene encodes CDR1 LNHNV and CDR2 YYDKDF (reference sequence). Trimming stripped 8 bases from V and 4 bases from J, with 16 bases between. This CDR3 is CATWGKRGADTQYF. The CDR3 DNA follows: TGTGCCACCTGGGGCAAAAGGGGAGCAGATACGCAGTATTTT.

The chain employs TRBV6-5 and TRBJ1-4, with D unclear. Germline V CDR1 and CDR2: MNHEY, SVGAGI. The CDR3 has 14 residues. V lost 5 bases and J lost 0, with 7 bases in between. CDR3 DNA: TGTGCCAGCAGTCGCGGGGCAACTAATGAAAAACTGTTTTTT. Amino acid sequence: CASSRGATNEKLFF.

This chain links TRBV7-2 with TRBJ1-5; D is ambiguous. This CDR3 has 12 amino acids. Germline CDR1 reads SGHTA; CDR2 reads FQGNSA. Trimming pared 3 bases from V and 5 bases from J, leaving 5 bases between. CDR3 coding DNA: TGTGCCAGCAGCTTCTCCTATCAGCCCCAGCATTTT. Protein sequence: CASSFSYQPQHF.